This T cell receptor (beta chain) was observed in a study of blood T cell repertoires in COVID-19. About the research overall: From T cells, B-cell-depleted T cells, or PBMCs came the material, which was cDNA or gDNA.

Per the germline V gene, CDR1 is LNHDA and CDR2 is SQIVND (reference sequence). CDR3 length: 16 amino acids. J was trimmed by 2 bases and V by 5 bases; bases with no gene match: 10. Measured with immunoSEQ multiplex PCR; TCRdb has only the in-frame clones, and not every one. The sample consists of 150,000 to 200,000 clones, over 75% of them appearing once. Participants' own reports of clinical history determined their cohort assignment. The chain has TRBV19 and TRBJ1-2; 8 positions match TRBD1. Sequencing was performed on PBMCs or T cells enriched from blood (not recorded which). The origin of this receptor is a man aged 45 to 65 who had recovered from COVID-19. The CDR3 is CASSPGGQGRNYGYTF. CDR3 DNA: TGTGCCAGTAGTCCCGGAGGACAGGGCAGGAACTATGGCTACACCTTC. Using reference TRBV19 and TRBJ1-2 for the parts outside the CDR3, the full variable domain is DGGITQSPKYLFRKEGQNVTLSCEQNLNHDAMYWYRQDPGQGLRLIYYSQIVNDFQKGDIAEGYSVSREKKESFPLTVTSAQKNPTAFYLCASSPGGQGRNYGYTFGSGTRLTVV.